The T cell receptor (beta chain) described here comes from a study of CD8 T cells in ankylosing spondylitis. This clonotype has only a few counts. Its antigen is not identified. This CDR3 is built from 16 residues. Germline V gene data show CDR1 as DFQATT and CDR2 as SNEGSKA (reference sequence). V lost 0 bases and J 6 bases, leaving 21 bases between the germline ends. Construction of TCR beta libraries was performed using quantitative 5'-RACE with molecular barcodes. TCRdb reprocessed the 5' RACE reads via MiXCR and lists one record per CDR3 protein. The data show hundreds of thousands of distinct CDR3 sequences, approximately 8.4% seen once. The study's findings and limits: Reports say disease-linked clones showed up significantly more in matched ankylosing spondylitis synovial fluid. There was a TCR beta motif, made of several highly homologous variants, that appeared characteristic of ankylosing spondylitis blood.

Sequencing was carried out using blood, either unsorted or a sorted T cell fraction (not recorded which). This sequence was found in a female donor with ankylosing spondylitis or in good health (not recorded which). This chain connects TRBV20-1 to TRBJ2-7; maybe TRBD1 (7 bases). This chain's CDR3 is CSARDPGGRNRGEQYF. The CDR3 region has the DNA TGCAGTGCTAGAGATCCCGGGGGTAGAAACAGGGGCGAGCAGTACTTC.